This entry is about one T cell receptor (beta chain). As yet, its antigen is unknown. Amplification of TCR alpha and beta CDR3 regions from RNA used iRepertoire nested multiplex PCR. TCRdb analysed the multiplex PCR reads with MiXCR anew, one entry per CDR3 protein. The data show under 150,000 distinct CDR3 sequences, more than 20% seen once. The data are from a study of glioma-infiltrating T cells. V lost 8 bases and J 3 bases, leaving 15 bases between the germline ends. This CDR3 contains 14 residues. CDR1 is SNHLY and CDR2 is FYNNEI in the germline V gene. Points from the study as a whole: Only very few CDR3 sequences appeared in both tissue and blood.

The sample comprised glioma tissue, nonneoplastic brain tissue, or PBMCs (not recorded which). This clonotype originated in a human donor with low-grade glioma or glioblastoma, undergoing nonglioma brain surgery, or in good health (not recorded which). The chain recombines TRBV2 with TRBJ2-3; D gene ambiguous. The CDR3 DNA reads as TGTGCCAGCCGCCCTATCCTAGGGACAGATACGCAGTATTTT. It encodes CASRPILGTDTQYF.